Listed here are 29 T cell receptor beta chains from one sample, sequenced in a study of CD8 T cells in ankylosing spondylitis. TCRdb processed the 5' RACE reads anew with MiXCR; each CDR3 protein has one entry. This sample has around 150,000 distinct CDR3 sequences, with around 7.9% found just once. The specimen was blood, either unsorted or a sorted T cell fraction (not recorded which). The receptors derive from a female donor with ankylosing spondylitis or in good health (not recorded which).

This clonotype was seen a handful of times. This chain's CDR3 is CASSELAIDTGELFF. Written as DNA, the CDR3 is TGTGCCAGCAGTGAACTAGCCATAGACACCGGGGAGCTGTTTTTT. The V and J genes are TRBV12-3 or TRBV12-4 and TRBJ2-2, with a possible D match to TRBD2 (6 bases). V lost 5 bases and J lost 3, with 13 bases in between. This CDR3 comprises 15 residues.

This clonotype was detected many times. The chain carries TRBV20-1 and TRBJ1-1; 7 bases fit TRBD1. This CDR3 is 13 amino acids long. CDR1 and CDR2 from the germline V gene are DFQATT and SNEGSKA (reference sequence). The CDR3 DNA is TGCAGCCAACACAGGGGATGGAACACTGAAGCTTTCTTT. Translation gives CSQHRGWNTEAFF.

This clonotype was counted ten times or more. This chain joins TRBV27 and TRBJ2-1; possible D gene TRBD2, 5 bases. CDR3 length equals 15 residues. V lost 2 bases and J 7 bases, leaving 15 bases between the germline ends. The germline V gene has CDR1 MNHEY and CDR2 SMNVEV (reference sequence). The CDR3: CASSLTERPRNEQFF. For the CDR3, the DNA is TGTGCCAGCAGTTTAACCGAGCGGCCTAGGAATGAGCAGTTCTTC.

This clonotype was seen at least ten times. The chain combines TRBV29-1 with TRBJ2-3; tentatively, D is TRBD1 or TRBD2 (5 bases each). The CDR3 runs to 15 residues. Germline loops: CDR1 SQVTM, CDR2 ANQGSEA. V lost 6 bases and J 3 bases, leaving 19 bases between the germline ends. The CDR3 nucleotides read TGCAGCGTCCTAAATTGGGGGTCTTTAACAGATACGCAGTATTTT. Translation gives CSVLNWGSLTDTQYF.

This clonotype was seen at least ten times. The rearrangement links TRBV4-2 to TRBJ1-3; D gene ambiguous. The V gene's germline CDR1 is LGHNA and CDR2 YNFKEQ. The CDR3 totals 17 residues. Deletions cut 3 bases from V and 1 base from J, with 16 bases between. CDR3 protein: CASSHPSGSGSGNTIYF. The CDR3 bases are TGTGCCAGCAGCCACCCCTCGGGATCGGGTTCTGGAAACACCATATATTTT.

There are many counts of this clonotype. V usage is TRBV7-6 and J usage is TRBJ2-2, with D possibly being TRBD1 or TRBD2 (5 bases each). The CDR3 consists of 16 residues. Trimming took off 1 base at V and 2 bases at J, with 11 bases between the two ends. Germline loops: CDR1 SGHVS, CDR2 FNYEAQ. This CDR3 reads CASSLDGALNTGELFF. The CDR3 DNA is TGTGCCAGCAGCTTAGACGGGGCCCTCAACACCGGGGAGCTGTTTTTT.

This clonotype was seen ten or more times. V is TRBV28 and J is TRBJ2-2; D is unclear. V lost 6 bases and J 7 bases, leaving 6 bases between the germline ends. This CDR3 region has 11 residues. Germline CDR1 and CDR2: MDHEN and SYDVKM. CDR3 sequence: CASRGFGELFF. CDR3 coding DNA: TGTGCCAGCAGAGGATTCGGGGAGCTGTTTTTT.

The table lists this clonotype with many counts. This chain connects TRBV5-1 to TRBJ2-5; 7 nucleotides line up with TRBD1. Trimming took 4 bases from V and 2 from J; bases not matched to a gene: 5. Germline lookup yields CDR1 SGHRS and CDR2 YFSETQ. The CDR3 runs to 14 residues. As DNA, the CDR3 is TGCGCCAGCAGCAGGGGACAGCAACAAGAGACCCAGTACTTC. It translates to CASSRGQQQETQYF.

This clonotype has at least ten counts. The V gene is TRBV5-1, the J gene TRBJ2-1; D perhaps matches TRBD1 (6 bases). Trimming left V 0 bases short and J 6 bases short, with 13 bases between. CDR3 size: 15 residues. Germline V gene sequence: CDR1 SGHRS, CDR2 YFSETQ. CDR3 bases: TGCGCCAGCAGCTTGGCAGGGGTCCTCGGCAATGAGCAGTTCTTC. This sequence encodes CASSLAGVLGNEQFF.

This clonotype showed up many times. The rearrangement uses TRBV4-2 and TRBJ2-1; no clear D. From germline, CDR1 is LGHNA and CDR2 YNFKEQ. V was clipped by 1 base and J by 7 bases, with 5 bases between them. This CDR3 is 12 amino acids long. In DNA, the CDR3 is TGTGCCAGCAGCCAAGTCAGGAATGAGCAGTTCTTC. As protein: CASSQVRNEQFF.

The table lists this clonotype with a few counts. The chain joins TRBV7-9 to TRBJ1-3; D ambiguous. The V gene lost 2 bases and the J gene lost 0 bases, with 8 bases spanning the gap. CDR3 size: 15 residues. Germline V CDR1 and CDR2: SEHNR, FQNEAQ (reference sequence). CDR3 DNA sequence: TGTGCCAGCAGCTTACTACAGACCTCTGGAAACACCATATATTTT. Encoded protein: CASSLLQTSGNTIYF.

In this sample, this clonotype turned up many times. The gene calls are TRBV28 and TRBJ2-3, with a tentative D call TRBD2 (7 bases). Between the trimmed V and J ends, which lost 6 bases and 1 base, there was a span of 11 bases. Per the germline V gene, CDR1 is MDHEN and CDR2 is SYDVKM. The CDR3 length is 14 residues. The CDR3 protein is CASRVGGGTDTQYF. The CDR3 DNA reads as TGTGCCAGCAGGGTAGGGGGGGGCACAGATACGCAGTATTTT.

This chain uses TRBV20-1 with TRBJ1-5; D gene ambiguous. This CDR3 region has 14 residues. Germline loops: CDR1 DFQATT, CDR2 SNEGSKA (reference sequence). Trimming stripped 6 bases from V and 2 bases from J, with 14 bases between. The CDR3 protein is CSATRVGGNQPQHF. The CDR3 coding sequence is TGCAGTGCAACCCGGGTGGGCGGCAATCAGCCCCAGCATTTT.

Concerning this clonotype: A much larger clone is a single base away; this may be a read error. The chain recombines TRBV5-1 with TRBJ2-7, with D unclear. Germline V gene data show CDR1 as SGHRS and CDR2 as YFSETQ. V gave up 7 bases and J gave up 7 bases, with 15 bases separating them. This CDR3 is built from 12 residues. The CDR3 spells CASGLSQWEQYF. CDR3 coding DNA: TGCGCCAGCGGTCTGTCACAGTGGGAGCAGTACTTC.

This clonotype was seen repeatedly, ten times or more. The chain carries TRBV5-1 and TRBJ1-1; TRBD1 might be the D (5 bases). CDR3 size: 15 residues. V was clipped by 0 bases and J by 1 base, with 10 bases between them. Germline values: CDR1 SGHRS, CDR2 YFSETQ. The CDR3 coding sequence is TGCGCCAGCAGCTTGGTTAGGGGCTCGAACACTGAAGCTTTCTTT. Its protein is CASSLVRGSNTEAFF.

This clonotype has ten or more counts. The rearrangement joins TRBV27 to TRBJ1-5; D not resolved. This CDR3 region has 15 residues. Germline CDR1 reads MNHEY; CDR2 reads SMNVEV (reference sequence). The V gene lost 5 bases and the J gene lost 1 base, with 12 bases spanning the gap. For the CDR3, the DNA is TGTGCCAGCAGTCCGAGGGCAACAAGCAATCAGCCCCAGCATTTT. It codes for CASSPRATSNQPQHF.

This clonotype was found many times. The chain has TRBV6-2 or TRBV6-3 and TRBJ1-3; the D gene is possibly TRBD1 (5 bases). Looked up from germline, CDR1 is MNHEY and CDR2 is SVGEGT. The CDR3 has 14 amino acids. V was cut by 6 bases and J by 4 bases, with 13 bases left in between. The CDR3 is CASSLGTTGNTIYF. CDR3 bases: TGTGCCAGCAGCCTCGGGACGACCGGAAACACCATATATTTT.

At least ten counts were recorded for this clonotype. J is TRBJ2-6 and V is TRBV20-1; D may be TRBD2 (6 bases). CDR3 length: 15 residues. The germline CDR1 and CDR2 sequences are DFQATT and SNEGSKA (reference sequence). The V gene lost 3 bases and the J gene lost 2 bases, with 11 bases spanning the gap. The CDR3 nucleotides read TGCAGTGCTAGCCGGGGGACCCCTGGGGCCAACGTCCTGACTTTC. This codes for CSASRGTPGANVLTF.

Ten or more counts support this clonotype. The V call is TRBV12-3 or TRBV12-4, the J call TRBJ1-5; perhaps TRBD1 as D (5 bases). V was clipped by 1 base and J by 2 bases, with 9 bases between them. The CDR3 contains 15 residues. The CDR3 DNA follows: TGTGCCAGCAGTTTAGGTCAGGGCGGCAATCAGCCCCAGCATTTT. It codes for CASSLGQGGNQPQHF.

This clonotype was picked up a small number of times. The chain links TRBV28 to TRBJ1-1; the match to TRBD1 covers 8 bases. V lost 3 bases and J lost 4; bases outside the gene matches: 4. This CDR3 has 14 residues. Germline V lookup: CDR1 MDHEN, CDR2 SYDVKM. The CDR3 reads CASSFPGTGTEAFF. CDR3 DNA: TGTGCCAGCAGTTTTCCCGGGACAGGCACTGAAGCTTTCTTT.

This clonotype was found many times. The J gene is TRBJ1-2, the V gene TRBV20-1, with no clear D. The CDR3 covers 14 residues. The germline V and J ends were trimmed by 5 bases and 1 base, with 14 bases remaining between them. CDR1 and CDR2 from the germline V gene are DFQATT and SNEGSKA (reference sequence). The CDR3 DNA reads TGCAGTGCTCCCTTCAGCCCGGGTAACTATGGCTACACCTTC. Protein: CSAPFSPGNYGYTF.

There are many counts of this clonotype. This chain uses TRBV20-1 with TRBJ2-1, with TRBD2 as a possible D gene (5 bases). V was pared by 2 bases and J by 0 bases, with 8 bases between. This CDR3 comprises 14 residues. Germline assignment: CDR1 DFQATT and CDR2 SNEGSKA (reference sequence). The CDR3 loop is CSARSGSSYNEQFF. The CDR3, as DNA: TGCAGTGCTAGATCGGGGAGCTCCTACAATGAGCAGTTCTTC.

This clonotype was picked up many times. V is TRBV10-3 and J is TRBJ2-7; no clear D. The CDR3 has 16 residues. Germline CDR1 reads ENHRY; CDR2 reads SYGVKD. V was shortened by 0 bases and J by 0 bases, with 12 bases between the two germline ends. The CDR3, as DNA: TGTGCCATCAGTGAGTCTGCGGTGGCAAGCTCCTACGAGCAGTACTTC. Its translation is CAISESAVASSYEQYF.

This clonotype was seen many times. The CDR3 protein is CASSYSPGGNTEAFF. The CDR3 bases are TGTGCCAGCAGTTACTCCCCCGGGGGGAACACTGAAGCTTTCTTT. The chain is built from TRBV6-5 and TRBJ1-1, with a weak D call TRBD1 (5 bases). Germline CDR1 and CDR2: MNHEY and SVGAGI. Trimming took off 0 bases at V and 1 base at J, with 9 bases between the two ends. The CDR3 loop spans 15 amino acids.

This clonotype was recorded at least ten times. V gene TRBV6-5 combines with J gene TRBJ1-5; D is unclear. Looked up from germline, CDR1 is MNHEY and CDR2 is SVGAGI. The CDR3 totals 13 residues. Deletions cut 0 bases from V and 7 bases from J, with 7 bases between. Here the CDR3 DNA reads TGTGCCAGCAGTTACTCGGAGGGCCAGCCCCAGCATTTT. This sequence encodes CASSYSEGQPQHF.

This chain joins TRBV19 and TRBJ1-2, with D unresolved. The CDR3 is made up of 15 amino acids. V was clipped by 3 bases and J by 2 bases, with 13 bases between them. Germline V gene lookup returns CDR1 LNHDA and CDR2 SQIVND (reference sequence). The CDR3 here is CASSITGRINYGYTF. DNA for the CDR3: TGTGCCAGTAGTATCACCGGAAGGATAAACTATGGCTACACCTTC.

This chain connects TRBV12-3 or TRBV12-4 to TRBJ2-3; TRBD2 aligns across 12 bases. The CDR3 has 16 residues. Trimming at V came to 5 bases and at J to 8 bases, leaving 11 bases not matched to a gene. The chain's CDR3 is CASSPGTSGLRGTQYF. In DNA, the CDR3 is TGTGCCAGCAGTCCAGGGACTAGCGGGCTCCGAGGTACGCAGTATTTT.

This clonotype was seen repeatedly, ten times or more. The gene calls are TRBV12-3 or TRBV12-4 and TRBJ2-5; weak D call: TRBD2 (6 bases). The V gene lost 1 base and the J gene lost 2 bases, with 11 bases spanning the gap. This CDR3 has 15 residues. CDR3 DNA sequence: TGTGCCAGCAGTTTAGGGGGGGACGGGCAAGAGACCCAGTACTTC. Its translation: CASSLGGDGQETQYF.

In its sample, this clonotype was seen many times. V usage is TRBV3-1 and J usage is TRBJ2-5; maybe TRBD2 (5 bases). This CDR3 comprises 15 residues. CDR1 is LGHDT, CDR2 YNNKEL, per germline (reference sequence). Trimming left V 0 bases short and J 4 bases short, with 12 bases between. The DNA of the CDR3 is TGTGCCAGCAGCCAAGATCGGGCAGGAGGAGAGACCCAGTACTTC. This sequence encodes CASSQDRAGGETQYF.